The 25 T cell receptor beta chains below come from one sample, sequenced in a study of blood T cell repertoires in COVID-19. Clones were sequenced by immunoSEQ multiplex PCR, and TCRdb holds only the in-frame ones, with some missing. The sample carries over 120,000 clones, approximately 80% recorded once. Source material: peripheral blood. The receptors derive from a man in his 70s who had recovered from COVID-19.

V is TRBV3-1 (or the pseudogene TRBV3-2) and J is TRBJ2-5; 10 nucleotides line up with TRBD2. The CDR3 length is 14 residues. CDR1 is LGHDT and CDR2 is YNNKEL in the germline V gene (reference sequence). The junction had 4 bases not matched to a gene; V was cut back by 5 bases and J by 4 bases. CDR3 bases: TGTGCCAGCAGCGAGACTAGCGGGTCAGAGACCCAGTACTTC. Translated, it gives CASSETSGSETQYF.

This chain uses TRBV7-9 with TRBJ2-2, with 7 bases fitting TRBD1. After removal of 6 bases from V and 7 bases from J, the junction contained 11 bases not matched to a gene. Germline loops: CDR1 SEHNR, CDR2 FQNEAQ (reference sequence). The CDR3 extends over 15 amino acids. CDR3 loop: CASSHRGRQGGELFF. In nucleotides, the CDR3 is TGTGCCAGCAGTCACAGGGGACGGCAAGGCGGGGAGCTGTTTTTT.

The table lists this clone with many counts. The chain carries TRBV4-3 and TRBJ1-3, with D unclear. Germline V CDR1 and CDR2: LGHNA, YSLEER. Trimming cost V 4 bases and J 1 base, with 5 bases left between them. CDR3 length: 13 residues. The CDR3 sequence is CASSPNSGNTIYF. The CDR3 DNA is TGCGCCAGCAGCCCTAATTCTGGAAACACCATATATTTT.

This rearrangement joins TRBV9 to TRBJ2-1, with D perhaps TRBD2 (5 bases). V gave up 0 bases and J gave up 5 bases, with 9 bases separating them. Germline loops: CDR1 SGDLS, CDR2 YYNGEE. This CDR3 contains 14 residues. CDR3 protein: CASSVASPNNEQFF. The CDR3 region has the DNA TGTGCCAGCAGCGTAGCTAGCCCCAACAATGAGCAGTTCTTC.

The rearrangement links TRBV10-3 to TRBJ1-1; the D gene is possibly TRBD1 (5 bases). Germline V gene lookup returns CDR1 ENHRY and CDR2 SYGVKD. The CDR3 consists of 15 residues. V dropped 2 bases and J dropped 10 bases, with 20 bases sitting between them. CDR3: CAISEPPSDTSPAFF. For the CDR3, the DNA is TGTGCCATCAGTGAGCCCCCCTCGGACACCAGTCCAGCTTTCTTT.

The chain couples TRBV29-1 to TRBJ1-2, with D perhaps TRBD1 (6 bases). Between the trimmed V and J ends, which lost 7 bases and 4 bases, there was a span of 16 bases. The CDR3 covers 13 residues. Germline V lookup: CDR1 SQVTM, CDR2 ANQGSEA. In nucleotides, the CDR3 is TGCAGCGCCCTGAGGACAGAGCCCTATGGCTACACCTTC. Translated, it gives CSALRTEPYGYTF.

CDR3 residues: CSVDFVTGTKTDTQYF. CDR3 in DNA: TGCAGCGTTGACTTCGTGACAGGGACGAAGACAGATACGCAGTATTTT. The rearrangement joins TRBV29-1 to TRBJ2-3, with 7 bases fitting TRBD1. V was clipped by 3 bases and J by 3 bases; unmatched bases: 12. Germline V gene lookup returns CDR1 SQVTM and CDR2 ANQGSEA. This CDR3 has 16 amino acids.

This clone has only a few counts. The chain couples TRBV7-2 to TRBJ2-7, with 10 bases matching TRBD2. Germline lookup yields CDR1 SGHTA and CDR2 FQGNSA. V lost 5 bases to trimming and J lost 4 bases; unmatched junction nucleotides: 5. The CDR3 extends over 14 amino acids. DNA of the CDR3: TGTGCCAGCAGCCTTGGGACTAGCGAATACGAGCAGTACTTC. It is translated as CASSLGTSEYEQYF.

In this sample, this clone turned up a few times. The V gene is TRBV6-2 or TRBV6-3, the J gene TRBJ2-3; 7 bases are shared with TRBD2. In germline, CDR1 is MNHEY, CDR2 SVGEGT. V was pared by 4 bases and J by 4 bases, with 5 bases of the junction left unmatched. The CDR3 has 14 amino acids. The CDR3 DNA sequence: TGTGCCAGCAGTTTGCTAGCGGACGCAGATACGCAGTATTTT. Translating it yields CASSLLADADTQYF.

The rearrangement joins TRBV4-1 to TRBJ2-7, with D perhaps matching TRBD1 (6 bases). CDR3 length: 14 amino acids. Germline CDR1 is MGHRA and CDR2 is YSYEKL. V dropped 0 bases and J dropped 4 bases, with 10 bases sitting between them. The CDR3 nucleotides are TGCGCCAGCAGCCAAGAAGGGGACATATACGAGCAGTACTTC. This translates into CASSQEGDIYEQYF.

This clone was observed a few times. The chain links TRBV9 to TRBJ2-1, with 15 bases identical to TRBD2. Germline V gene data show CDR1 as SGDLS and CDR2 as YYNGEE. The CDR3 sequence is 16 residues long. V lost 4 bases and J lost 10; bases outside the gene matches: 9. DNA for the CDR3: TGTGCCAGCAGCACTGGGACTAGCGGGAGGATCGGAGAGCAGTTCTTC. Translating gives CASSTGTSGRIGEQFF.

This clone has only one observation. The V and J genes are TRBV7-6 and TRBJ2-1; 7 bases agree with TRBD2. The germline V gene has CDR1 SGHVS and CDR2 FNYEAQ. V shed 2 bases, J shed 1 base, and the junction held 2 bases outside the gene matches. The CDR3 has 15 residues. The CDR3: CASSLMGGSYNEQFF. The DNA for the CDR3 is TGTGCCAGCAGCTTAATGGGAGGGTCCTACAATGAGCAGTTCTTC.

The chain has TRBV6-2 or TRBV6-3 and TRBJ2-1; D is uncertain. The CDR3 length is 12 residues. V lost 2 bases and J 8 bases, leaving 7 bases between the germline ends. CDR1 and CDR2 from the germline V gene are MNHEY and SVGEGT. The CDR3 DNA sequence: TGTGCCAGCAGTTACGGGCCGGATGAGCAGTTCTTC. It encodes CASSYGPDEQFF.

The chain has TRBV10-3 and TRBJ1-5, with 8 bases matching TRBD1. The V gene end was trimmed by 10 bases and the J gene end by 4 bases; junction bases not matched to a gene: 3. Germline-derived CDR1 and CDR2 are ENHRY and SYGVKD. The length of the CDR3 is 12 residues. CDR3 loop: CATRTGNQPQHF. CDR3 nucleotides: TGTGCCACCCGGACAGGGAATCAGCCCCAGCATTTT.

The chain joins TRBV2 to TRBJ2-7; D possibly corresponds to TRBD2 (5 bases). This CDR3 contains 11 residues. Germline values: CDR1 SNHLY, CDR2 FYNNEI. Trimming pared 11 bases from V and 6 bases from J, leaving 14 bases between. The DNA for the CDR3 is TGTGCCTCCCGAGGGCGAGGCGAGCAGTACTTC. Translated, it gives CASRGRGEQYF.

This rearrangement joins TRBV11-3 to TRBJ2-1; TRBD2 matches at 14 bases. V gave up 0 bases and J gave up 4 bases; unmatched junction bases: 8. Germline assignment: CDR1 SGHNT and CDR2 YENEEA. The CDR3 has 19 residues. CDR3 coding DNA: TGTGCCAGCAGCTTAGACGGACTAGCGGGAGGACCCCTATACAATGAGCAGTTCTTC. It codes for CASSLDGLAGGPLYNEQFF.

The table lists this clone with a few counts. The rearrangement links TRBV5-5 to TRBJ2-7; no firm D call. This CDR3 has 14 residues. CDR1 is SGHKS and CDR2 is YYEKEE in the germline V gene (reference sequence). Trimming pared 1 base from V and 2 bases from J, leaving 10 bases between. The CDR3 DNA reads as TGTGCCAGCAGCTTGTGGCTTTCCCCCTACGAGCAGTACTTC. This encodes CASSLWLSPYEQYF. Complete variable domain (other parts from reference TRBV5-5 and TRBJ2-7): DAGVTQSPTHLIKTRGQQVTLRCSPISGHKSVSWYQQVLGQGPQFIFQYYEKEERGRGNFPDRFSARQFPNYSSELNVNALLLGDSALYLCASSLWLSPYEQYFGPGTRLTVT.

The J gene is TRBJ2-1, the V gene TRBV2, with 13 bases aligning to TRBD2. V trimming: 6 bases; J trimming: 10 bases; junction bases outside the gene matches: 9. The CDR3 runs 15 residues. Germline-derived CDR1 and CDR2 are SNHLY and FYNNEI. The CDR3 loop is CASRPGLAGVKEQFF. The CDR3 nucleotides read TGTGCCAGCAGACCCGGACTAGCGGGAGTGAAAGAGCAGTTCTTC.

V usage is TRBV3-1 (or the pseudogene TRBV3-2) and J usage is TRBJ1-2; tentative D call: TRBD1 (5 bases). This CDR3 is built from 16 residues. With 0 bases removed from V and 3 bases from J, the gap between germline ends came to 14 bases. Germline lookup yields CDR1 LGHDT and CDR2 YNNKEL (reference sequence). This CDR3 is CASSQDRVNVDYGYTF. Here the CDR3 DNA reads TGTGCCAGCAGCCAAGACAGGGTCAACGTAGACTATGGCTACACCTTC.

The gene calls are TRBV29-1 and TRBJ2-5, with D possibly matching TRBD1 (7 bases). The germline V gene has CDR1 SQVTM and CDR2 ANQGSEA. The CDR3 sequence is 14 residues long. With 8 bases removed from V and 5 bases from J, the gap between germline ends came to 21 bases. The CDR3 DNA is TGCAGCTTCCAGGGGGGCCCGAACTTGGAGACCCAGTACTTC. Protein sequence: CSFQGGPNLETQYF.

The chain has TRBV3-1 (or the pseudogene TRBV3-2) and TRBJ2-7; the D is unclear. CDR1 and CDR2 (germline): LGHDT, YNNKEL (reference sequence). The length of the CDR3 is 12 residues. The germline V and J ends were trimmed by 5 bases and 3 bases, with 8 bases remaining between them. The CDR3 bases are TGTGCCAGCAGCGCTCTAGGCTACGAGCAGTACTTC. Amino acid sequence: CASSALGYEQYF.

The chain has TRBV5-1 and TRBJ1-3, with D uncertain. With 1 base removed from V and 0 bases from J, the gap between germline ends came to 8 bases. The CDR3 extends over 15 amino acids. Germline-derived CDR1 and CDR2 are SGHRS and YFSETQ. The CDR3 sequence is CASSLNINSGNTIYF. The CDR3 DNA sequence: TGCGCCAGCAGCTTGAACATCAACTCTGGAAACACCATATATTTT.

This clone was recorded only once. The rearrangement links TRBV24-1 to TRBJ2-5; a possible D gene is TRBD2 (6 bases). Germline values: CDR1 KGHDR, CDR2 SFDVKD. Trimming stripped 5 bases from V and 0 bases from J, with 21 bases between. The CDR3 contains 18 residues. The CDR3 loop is CATSGEGELAENQETQYF. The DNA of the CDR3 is TGTGCCACCAGTGGAGAAGGGGAGTTAGCGGAAAACCAAGAGACCCAGTACTTC.

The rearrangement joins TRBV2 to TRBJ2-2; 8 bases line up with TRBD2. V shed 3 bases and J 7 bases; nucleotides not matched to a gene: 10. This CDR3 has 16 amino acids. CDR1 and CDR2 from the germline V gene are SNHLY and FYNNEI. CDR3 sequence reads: CASSDFFSGAGGELFF. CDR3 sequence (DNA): TGTGCCAGCAGTGACTTCTTTAGCGGGGCGGGCGGGGAGCTGTTTTTT.

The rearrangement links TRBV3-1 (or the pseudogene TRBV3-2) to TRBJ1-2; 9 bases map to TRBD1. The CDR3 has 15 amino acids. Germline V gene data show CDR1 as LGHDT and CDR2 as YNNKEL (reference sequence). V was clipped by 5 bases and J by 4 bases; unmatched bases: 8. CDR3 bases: TGTGCCAGCAGCGCGGGGACAGGGAAGGGCTATGGCTACACCTTC. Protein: CASSAGTGKGYGYTF.